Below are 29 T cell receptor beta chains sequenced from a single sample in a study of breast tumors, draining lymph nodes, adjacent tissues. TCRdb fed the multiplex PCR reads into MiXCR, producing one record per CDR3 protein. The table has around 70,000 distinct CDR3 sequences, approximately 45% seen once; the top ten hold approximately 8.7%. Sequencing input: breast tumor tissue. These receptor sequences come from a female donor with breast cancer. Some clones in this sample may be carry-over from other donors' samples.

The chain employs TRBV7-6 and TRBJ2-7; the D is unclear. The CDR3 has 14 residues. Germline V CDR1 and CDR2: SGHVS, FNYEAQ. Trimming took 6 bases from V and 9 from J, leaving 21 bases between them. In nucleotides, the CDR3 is TGTGCCAGCAGTCCCGATCAAGGCTCCTCCGGGCAGTACTTC. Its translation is CASSPDQGSSGQYF.

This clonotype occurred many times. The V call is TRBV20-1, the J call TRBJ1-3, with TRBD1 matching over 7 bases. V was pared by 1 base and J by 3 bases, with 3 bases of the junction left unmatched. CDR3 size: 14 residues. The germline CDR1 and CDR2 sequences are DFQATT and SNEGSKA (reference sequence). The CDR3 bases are TGCAGTGCTAGAGCAGGGGGGAATGGAAACACCATATATTTT. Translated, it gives CSARAGGNGNTIYF.

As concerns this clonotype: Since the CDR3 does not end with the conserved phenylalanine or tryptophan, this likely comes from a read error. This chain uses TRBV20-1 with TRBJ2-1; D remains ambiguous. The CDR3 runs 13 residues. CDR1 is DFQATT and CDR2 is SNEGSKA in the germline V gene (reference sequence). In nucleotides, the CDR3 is TGCAGTGCTAGGCGCGTCAATTACAATGCGCAGTTCCTC. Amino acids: CSARRVNYNAQFL.

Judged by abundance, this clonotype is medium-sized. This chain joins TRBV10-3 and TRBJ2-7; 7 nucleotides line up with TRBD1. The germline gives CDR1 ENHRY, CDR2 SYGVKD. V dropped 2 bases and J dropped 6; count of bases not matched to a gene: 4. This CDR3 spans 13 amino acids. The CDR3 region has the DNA TGTGCCATCAGTGAGCGACAGGGAACCGAGCAGTACTTC. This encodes CAISERQGTEQYF.

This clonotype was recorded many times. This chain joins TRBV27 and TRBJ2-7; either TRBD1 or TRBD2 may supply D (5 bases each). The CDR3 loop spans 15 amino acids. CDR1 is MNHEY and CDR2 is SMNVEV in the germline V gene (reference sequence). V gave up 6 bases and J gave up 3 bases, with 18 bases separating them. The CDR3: CASSSWGRGYYEQYF. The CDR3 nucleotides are TGTGCCAGCAGCTCTTGGGGACGCGGCTACTACGAGCAGTACTTC.

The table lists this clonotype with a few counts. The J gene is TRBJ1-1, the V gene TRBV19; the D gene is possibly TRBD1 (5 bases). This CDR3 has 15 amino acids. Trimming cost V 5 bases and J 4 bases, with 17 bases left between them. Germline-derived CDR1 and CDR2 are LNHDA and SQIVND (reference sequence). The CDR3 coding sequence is TGTGCCAGTAGTGTCCGGGACGGGGGTGGCACTGAAGCTTTCTTT. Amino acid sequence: CASSVRDGGGTEAFF. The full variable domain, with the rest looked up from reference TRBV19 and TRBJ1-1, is DGGITQSPKYLFRKEGQNVTLSCEQNLNHDAMYWYRQDPGQGLRLIYYSQIVNDFQKGDIAEGYSVSREKKESFPLTVTSAQKNPTAFYLCASSVRDGGGTEAFFGQGTRLTVV.

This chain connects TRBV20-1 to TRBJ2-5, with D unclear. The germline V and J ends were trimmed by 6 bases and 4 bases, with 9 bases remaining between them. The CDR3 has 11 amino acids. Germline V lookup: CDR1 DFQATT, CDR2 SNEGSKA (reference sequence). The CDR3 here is CSAEMGETQYF. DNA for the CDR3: TGCAGTGCCGAGATGGGAGAGACCCAGTACTTC.

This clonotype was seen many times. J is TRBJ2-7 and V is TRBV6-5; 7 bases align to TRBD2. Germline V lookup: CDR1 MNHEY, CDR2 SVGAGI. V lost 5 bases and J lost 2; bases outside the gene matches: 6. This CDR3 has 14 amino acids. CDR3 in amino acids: CASSHGLAAYEQYF. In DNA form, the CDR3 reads TGTGCCAGCAGTCACGGCCTAGCGGCCTACGAGCAGTACTTC.

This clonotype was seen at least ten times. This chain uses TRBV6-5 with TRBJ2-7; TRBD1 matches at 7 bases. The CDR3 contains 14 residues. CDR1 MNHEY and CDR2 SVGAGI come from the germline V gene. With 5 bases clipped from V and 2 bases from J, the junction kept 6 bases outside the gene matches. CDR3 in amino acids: CASSKQGSTYEQYF. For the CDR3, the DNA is TGTGCCAGCAGTAAACAGGGGTCAACCTACGAGCAGTACTTC.

The CDR3 reads CASSAGLNSPLHF. CDR3 DNA: TGTGCCAGCAGCGCGGGGCTTAATTCACCCCTCCACTTT. V usage is TRBV9 and J usage is TRBJ1-6; D might be TRBD1 (5 bases). The CDR3 length is 13 residues. V shed 3 bases and J shed 6 bases, with 7 bases lying between them. Looked up from germline, CDR1 is SGDLS and CDR2 is YYNGEE.

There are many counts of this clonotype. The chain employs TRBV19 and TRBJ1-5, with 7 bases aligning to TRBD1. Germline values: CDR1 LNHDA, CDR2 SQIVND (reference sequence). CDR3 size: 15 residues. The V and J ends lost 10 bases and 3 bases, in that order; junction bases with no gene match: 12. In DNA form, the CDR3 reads TGTGCCACCCAAAATTGGGACAGTTTCAATCAGCCCCAGCATTTT. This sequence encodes CATQNWDSFNQPQHF.

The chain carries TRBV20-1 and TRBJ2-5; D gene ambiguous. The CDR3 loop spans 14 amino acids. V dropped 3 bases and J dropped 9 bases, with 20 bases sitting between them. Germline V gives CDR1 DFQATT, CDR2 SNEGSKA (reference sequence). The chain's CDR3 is CSARGSGLNQPQYF. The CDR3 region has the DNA TGCAGTGCTAGGGGGTCTGGGCTCAATCAGCCCCAGTACTTC.

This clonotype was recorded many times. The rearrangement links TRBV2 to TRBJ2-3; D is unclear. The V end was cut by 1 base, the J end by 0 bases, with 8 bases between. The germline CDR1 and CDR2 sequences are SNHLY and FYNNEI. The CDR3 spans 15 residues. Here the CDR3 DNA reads TGTGCCAGCAGTGAAGTCCTCCGTAGCACAGATACGCAGTATTTT. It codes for CASSEVLRSTDTQYF. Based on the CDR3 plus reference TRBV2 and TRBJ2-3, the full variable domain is EPEVTQTPSHQVTQMGQEVILRCVPISNHLYFYWYRQILGQKVEFLVSFYNNEISEKSEIFDDQFSVERPDGSNFTLKIRSTKLEDSAMYFCASSEVLRSTDTQYFGPGTRLTVL.

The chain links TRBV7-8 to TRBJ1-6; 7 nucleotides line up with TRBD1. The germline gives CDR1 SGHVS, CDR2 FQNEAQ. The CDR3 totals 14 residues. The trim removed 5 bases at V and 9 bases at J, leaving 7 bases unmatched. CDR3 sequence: CASSRSGTASPLHF. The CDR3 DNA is TGTGCCAGCAGCCGATCGGGGACAGCTTCACCCCTCCACTTT.

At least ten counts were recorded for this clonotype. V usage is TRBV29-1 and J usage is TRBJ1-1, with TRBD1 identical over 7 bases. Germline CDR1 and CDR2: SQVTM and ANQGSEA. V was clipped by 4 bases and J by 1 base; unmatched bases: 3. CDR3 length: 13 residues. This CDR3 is CSVGRQGNTEAFF. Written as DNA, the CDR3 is TGCAGCGTTGGGCGACAGGGGAACACTGAAGCTTTCTTT.

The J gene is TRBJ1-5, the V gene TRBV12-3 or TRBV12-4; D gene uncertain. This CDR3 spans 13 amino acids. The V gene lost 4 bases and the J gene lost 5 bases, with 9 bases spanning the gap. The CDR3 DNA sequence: TGTGCCAGCAGTTCGGCTAACTATCAGCCCCAGCATTTT. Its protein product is CASSSANYQPQHF.

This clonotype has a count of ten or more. CDR3 amino acids: CASSFQSPNPDTQYF. In nucleotides, the CDR3 is TGTGCCAGCAGTTTCCAGTCGCCGAACCCGGATACGCAGTATTTT. The rearrangement joins TRBV28 to TRBJ2-3, with unresolved D. The CDR3 has 15 residues. Germline values: CDR1 MDHEN, CDR2 SYDVKM. V was clipped by 3 bases and J by 6 bases, with 16 bases between them.

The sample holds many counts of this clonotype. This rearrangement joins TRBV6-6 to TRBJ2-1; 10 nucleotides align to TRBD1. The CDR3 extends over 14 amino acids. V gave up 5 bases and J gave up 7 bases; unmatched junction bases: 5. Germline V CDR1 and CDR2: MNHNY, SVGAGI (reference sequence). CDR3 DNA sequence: TGTGCCAGCAGTCCCGGGACAGGGGCGAATGAGCAGTTCTTC. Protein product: CASSPGTGANEQFF.

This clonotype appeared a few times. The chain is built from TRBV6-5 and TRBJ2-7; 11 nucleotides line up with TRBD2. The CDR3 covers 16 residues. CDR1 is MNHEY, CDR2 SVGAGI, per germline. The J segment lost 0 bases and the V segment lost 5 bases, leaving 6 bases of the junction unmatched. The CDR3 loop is CASSPPSGRLSYEQYF. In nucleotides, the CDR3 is TGTGCCAGCAGTCCACCTAGCGGGAGGCTCTCCTACGAGCAGTACTTC.

CDR3 nucleotide sequence: TGTGCCAGCAGTTTAACAACAGGGATTGGGGCTGAAGCTTTCTTT. Protein sequence: CASSLTTGIGAEAFF. V gene TRBV27 combines with J gene TRBJ1-1, with D possibly being TRBD1 (6 bases). Germline values: CDR1 MNHEY, CDR2 SMNVEV (reference sequence). Trimming took 2 bases from V and 6 from J, leaving 16 bases between them. This CDR3 spans 15 amino acids.

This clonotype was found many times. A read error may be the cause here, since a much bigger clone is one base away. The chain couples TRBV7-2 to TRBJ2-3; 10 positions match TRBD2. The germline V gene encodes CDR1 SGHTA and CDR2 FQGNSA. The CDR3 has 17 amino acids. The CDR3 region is CASSLPLAGWSTDPQYF. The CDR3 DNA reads TGTGCCAGCAGCTTACCACTAGCGGGATGGAGCACAGATCCGCAGTATTTT.

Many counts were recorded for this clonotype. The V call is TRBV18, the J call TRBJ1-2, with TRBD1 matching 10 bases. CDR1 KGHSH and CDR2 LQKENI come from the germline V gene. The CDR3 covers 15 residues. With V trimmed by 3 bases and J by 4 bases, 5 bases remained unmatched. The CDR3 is CASSPTGGASYGYTF. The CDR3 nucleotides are TGTGCCAGCTCACCGACAGGGGGCGCATCCTATGGCTACACCTTC.

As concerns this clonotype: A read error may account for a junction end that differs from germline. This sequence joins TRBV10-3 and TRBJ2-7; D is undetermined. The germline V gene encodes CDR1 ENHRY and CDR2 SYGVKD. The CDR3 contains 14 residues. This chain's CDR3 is CAISEAIGWYEQSF. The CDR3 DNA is TGTGCCATCAGTGAGGCGATAGGTTGGTACGAGCAGTCCTTT.

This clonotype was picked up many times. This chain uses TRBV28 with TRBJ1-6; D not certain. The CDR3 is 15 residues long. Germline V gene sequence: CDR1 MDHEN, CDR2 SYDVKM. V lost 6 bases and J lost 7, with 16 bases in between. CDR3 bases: TGTGCCAGCAGCCCGAAAACGTACGGGAATTCACCCCTCCACTTT. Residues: CASSPKTYGNSPLHF. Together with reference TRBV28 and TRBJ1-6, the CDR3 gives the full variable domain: DVKVTQSSRYLVKRTGEKVFLECVQDMDHENMFWYRQDPGLGLRLIYFSYDVKMKEKGDIPEGYSVSREKKERFSLILESASTNQTSMYLCASSPKTYGNSPLHFGNGTRLTVT.

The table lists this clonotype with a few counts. CDR3 in DNA: TGTGCCATCAGTGACGGAGGCGGGCCCCAGCATTTT. Encoded protein: CAISDGGGPQHF. This chain joins TRBV10-3 and TRBJ1-5; D gene unclear. This CDR3 is 12 amino acids long. The V end lost 3 bases, the J end lost 9 bases, and 9 bases lay between the germline ends. Germline V gives CDR1 ENHRY, CDR2 SYGVKD.

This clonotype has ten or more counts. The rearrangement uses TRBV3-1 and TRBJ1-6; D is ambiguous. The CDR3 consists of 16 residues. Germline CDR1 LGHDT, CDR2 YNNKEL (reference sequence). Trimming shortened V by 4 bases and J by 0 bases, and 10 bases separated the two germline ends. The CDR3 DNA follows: TGTGCCAGCAGCCTTTCAGTTTCCTCCTATAATTCACCCCTCCACTTT. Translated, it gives CASSLSVSSYNSPLHF.

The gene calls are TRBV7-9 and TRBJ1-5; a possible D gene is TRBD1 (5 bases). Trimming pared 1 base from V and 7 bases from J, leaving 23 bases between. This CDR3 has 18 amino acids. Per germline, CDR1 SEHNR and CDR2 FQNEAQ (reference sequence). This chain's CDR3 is CASSLGLAGVGNEQPQHF. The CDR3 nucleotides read TGTGCCAGCAGCTTAGGACTAGCGGGGGTAGGGAATGAGCAGCCCCAGCATTTT.

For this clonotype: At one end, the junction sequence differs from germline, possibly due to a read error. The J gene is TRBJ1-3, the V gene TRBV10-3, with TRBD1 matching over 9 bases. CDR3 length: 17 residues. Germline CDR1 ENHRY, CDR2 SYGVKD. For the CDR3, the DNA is TGTGCCATCAGTGAATGGTCCGGGACAGGGTCTGGGAACACCATATATTTT. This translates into CAISEWSGTGSGNTIYF.

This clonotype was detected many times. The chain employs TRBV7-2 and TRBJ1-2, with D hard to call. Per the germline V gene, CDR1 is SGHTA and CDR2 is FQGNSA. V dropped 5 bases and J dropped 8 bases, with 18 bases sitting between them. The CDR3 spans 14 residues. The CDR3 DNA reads TGTGCCAGCAGCCCAACTTCACAGCCGAGAGGCTACACCTTC. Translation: CASSPTSQPRGYTF.